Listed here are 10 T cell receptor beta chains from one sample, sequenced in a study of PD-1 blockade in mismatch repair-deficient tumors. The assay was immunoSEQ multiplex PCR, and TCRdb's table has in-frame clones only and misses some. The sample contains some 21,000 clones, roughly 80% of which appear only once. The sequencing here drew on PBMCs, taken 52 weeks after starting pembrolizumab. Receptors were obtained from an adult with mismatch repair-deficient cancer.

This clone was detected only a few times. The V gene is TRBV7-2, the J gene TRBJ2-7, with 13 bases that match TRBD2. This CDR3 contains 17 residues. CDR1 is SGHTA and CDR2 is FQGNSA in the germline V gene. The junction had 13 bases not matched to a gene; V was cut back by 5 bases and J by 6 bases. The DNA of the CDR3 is TGTGCCAGCAGCCTCCAAACTAGCGGGAGGGCCGGGGTCGAGCAGTACTTC. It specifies CASSLQTSGRAGVEQYF.

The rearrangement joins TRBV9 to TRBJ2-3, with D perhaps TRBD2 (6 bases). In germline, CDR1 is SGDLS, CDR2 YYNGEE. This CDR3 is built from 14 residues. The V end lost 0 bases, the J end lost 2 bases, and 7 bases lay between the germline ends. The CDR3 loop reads CASSVGRDTDTQYF. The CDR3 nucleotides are TGTGCCAGCAGCGTAGGGCGGGACACAGATACGCAGTATTTT. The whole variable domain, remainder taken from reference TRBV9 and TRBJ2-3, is DSGVTQTPKHLITATGQRVTLRCSPRSGDLSVYWYQQSLDQGLQFLIQYYNGEERAKGNILERFSAQQFPDLHSELNLSSLELGDSALYFCASSVGRDTDTQYFGPGTRLTVL.

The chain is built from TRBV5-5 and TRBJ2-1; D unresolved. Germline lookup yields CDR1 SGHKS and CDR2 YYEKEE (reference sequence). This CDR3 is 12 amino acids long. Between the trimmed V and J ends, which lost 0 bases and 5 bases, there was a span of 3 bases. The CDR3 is CASSLGNNEQFF. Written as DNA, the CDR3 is TGTGCCAGCAGCTTGGGTAACAATGAGCAGTTCTTC.

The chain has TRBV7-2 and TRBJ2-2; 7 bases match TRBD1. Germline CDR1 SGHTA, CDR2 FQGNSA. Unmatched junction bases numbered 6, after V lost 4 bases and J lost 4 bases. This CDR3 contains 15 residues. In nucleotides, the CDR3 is TGTGCCAGCAGCTCCAGACAGGGAATCACCGGGGAGCTGTTTTTT. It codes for CASSSRQGITGELFF. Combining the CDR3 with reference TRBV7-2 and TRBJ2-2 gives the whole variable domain GAGVSQSPSNKVTEKGKDVELRCDPISGHTALYWYRQSLGQGLEFLIYFQGNSAPDKSGLPSDRFSAERTGGSVSTLTIQRTQQEDSAVYLCASSSRQGITGELFFGEGSRLTVL.

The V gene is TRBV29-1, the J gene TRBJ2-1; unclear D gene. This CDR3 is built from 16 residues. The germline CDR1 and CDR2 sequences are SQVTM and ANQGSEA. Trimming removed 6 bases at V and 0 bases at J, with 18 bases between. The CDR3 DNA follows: TGCAGCGTCGTTGGGTCAGGAACCAGCTCCTACAATGAGCAGTTCTTC. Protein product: CSVVGSGTSSYNEQFF.

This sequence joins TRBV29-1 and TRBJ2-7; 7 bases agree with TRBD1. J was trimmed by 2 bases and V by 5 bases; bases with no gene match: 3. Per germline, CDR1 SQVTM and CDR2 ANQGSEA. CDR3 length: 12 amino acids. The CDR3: CSVMGQTYEQYF. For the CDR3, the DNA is TGCAGCGTTATGGGACAGACCTACGAGCAGTACTTC.

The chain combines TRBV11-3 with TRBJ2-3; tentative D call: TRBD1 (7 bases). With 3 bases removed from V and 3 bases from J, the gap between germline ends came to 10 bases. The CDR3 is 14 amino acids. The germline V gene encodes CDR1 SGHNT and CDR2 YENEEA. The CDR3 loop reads CASSLEGATDTQYF. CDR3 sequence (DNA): TGTGCCAGCAGCTTGGAGGGGGCTACAGATACGCAGTATTTT. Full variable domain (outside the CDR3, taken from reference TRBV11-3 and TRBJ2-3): EAGVVQSPRYKIIEKKQPVAFWCNPISGHNTLYWYLQNLGQGPELLIRYENEEAVDDSQLPKDRFSAERLKGVDSTLKIQPAELGDSAVYLCASSLEGATDTQYFGPGTRLTVL.

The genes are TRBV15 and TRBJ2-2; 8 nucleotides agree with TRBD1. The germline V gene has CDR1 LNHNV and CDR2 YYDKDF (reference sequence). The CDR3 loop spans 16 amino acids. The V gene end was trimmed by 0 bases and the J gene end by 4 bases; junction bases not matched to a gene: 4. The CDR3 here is CATSREWTGTTGELFF. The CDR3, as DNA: TGTGCCACCAGCAGAGAATGGACAGGGACCACCGGGGAGCTGTTTTTT. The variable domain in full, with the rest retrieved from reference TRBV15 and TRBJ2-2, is DAMVIQNPRYQVTQFGKPVTLSCSQTLNHNVMYWYQQKSSQAPKLLFHYYDKDFNNEADTPDNFQSRRPNTSFCFLDIRSPGLGDTAMYLCATSREWTGTTGELFFGEGSRLTVL.

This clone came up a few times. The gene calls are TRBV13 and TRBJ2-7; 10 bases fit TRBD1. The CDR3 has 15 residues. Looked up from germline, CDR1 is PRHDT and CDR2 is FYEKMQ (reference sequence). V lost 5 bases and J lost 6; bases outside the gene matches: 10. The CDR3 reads CASSAPRQGAIEQYF. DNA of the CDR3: TGTGCCAGCAGCGCCCCCCGACAGGGGGCGATCGAGCAGTACTTC.

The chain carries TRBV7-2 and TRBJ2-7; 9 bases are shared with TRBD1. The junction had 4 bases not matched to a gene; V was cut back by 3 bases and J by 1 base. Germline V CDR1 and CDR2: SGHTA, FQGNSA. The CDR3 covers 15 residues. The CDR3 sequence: CASSLGQGHSYEQYF. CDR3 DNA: TGTGCCAGCAGCTTGGGACAGGGACATTCCTACGAGCAGTACTTC. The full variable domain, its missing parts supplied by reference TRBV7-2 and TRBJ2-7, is GAGVSQSPSNKVTEKGKDVELRCDPISGHTALYWYRQSLGQGLEFLIYFQGNSAPDKSGLPSDRFSAERTGGSVSTLTIQRTQQEDSAVYLCASSLGQGHSYEQYFGPGTRLTVT.